This T cell receptor (beta chain) was identified during a study of blood T cells in healthy people across ages. In its sample, this clonotype was seen a few times. Then a second PCR, running roughly 6 to 11 cycles, was carried out with a sample-barcoded 5' primer and a J-beta primer mix. Each CDR3 protein is one row after TCRdb ran MiXCR on the 5' RACE reads. The sample yields around 750,000 distinct CDR3 sequences, approximately 55% seen once. The specimen was blood. The TCR was taken from a man older than 75 in good health.

The CDR3 nucleotides are TGTGCCAGCAGCCCCGGGACTAGCGGGGCCACAGATACGCAGTATTTT. This gives the protein CASSPGTSGATDTQYF. V usage is TRBV6-4 and J usage is TRBJ2-3, with TRBD2 matching over 13 bases. The CDR3 contains 16 residues. The ends lost 6 bases at V and 2 bases at J; junction bases unmatched: 5. Germline V CDR1 and CDR2: MRHNA, SNTAGT.